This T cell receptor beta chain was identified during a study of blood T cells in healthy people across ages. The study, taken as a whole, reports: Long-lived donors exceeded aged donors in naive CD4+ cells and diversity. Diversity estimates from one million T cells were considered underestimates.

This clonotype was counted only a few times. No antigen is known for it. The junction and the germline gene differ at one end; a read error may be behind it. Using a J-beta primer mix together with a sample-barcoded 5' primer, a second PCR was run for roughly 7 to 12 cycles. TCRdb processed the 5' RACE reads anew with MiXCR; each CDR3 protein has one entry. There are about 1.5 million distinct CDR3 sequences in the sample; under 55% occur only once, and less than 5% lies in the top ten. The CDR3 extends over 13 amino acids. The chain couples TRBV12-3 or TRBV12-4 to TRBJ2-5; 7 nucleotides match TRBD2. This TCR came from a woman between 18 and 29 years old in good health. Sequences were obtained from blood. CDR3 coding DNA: TGTGCCAGCAGTGTAGCCCAGCGGGGGACCCAGTACTTC. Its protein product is CASSVAQRGTQYF.